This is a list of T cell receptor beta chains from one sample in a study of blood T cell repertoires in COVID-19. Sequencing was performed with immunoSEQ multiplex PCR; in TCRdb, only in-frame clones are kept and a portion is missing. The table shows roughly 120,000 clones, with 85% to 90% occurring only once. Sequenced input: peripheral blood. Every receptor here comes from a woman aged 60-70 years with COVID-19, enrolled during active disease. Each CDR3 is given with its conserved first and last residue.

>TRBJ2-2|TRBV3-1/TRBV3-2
CASSRFGQRGAGELFF
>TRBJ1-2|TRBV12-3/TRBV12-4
CASTSGQGEGYTF
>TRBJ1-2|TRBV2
CASNPGFYGYTF
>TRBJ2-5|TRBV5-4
CASRAELAEETQYF
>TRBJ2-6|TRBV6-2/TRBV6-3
CASSSGSRANVLTF
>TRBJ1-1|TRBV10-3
CAISKHVNTGSNTEAFF
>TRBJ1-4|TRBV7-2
CASSLAGGVGEKLFF
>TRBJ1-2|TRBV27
CASRTTTAPGYTF
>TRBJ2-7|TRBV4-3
CASSQGRGPAAEQYF
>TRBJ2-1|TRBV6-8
CASVPTSGGHYNEQFF
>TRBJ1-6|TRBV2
CASSELGAYSPLHF
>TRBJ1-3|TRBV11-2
CASSLVGAGNTIYF
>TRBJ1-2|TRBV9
CASSVGVTATAYGYTF
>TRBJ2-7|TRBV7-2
CASSFGQGGTYEQYF
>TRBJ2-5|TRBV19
CASSGTSGAQETQYF
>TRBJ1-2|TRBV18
CASSPGQGGYGYTF
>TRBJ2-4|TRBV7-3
CASSLGQGPVQKNIQYF
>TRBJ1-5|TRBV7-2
CASSLVGGGGNQPQHF